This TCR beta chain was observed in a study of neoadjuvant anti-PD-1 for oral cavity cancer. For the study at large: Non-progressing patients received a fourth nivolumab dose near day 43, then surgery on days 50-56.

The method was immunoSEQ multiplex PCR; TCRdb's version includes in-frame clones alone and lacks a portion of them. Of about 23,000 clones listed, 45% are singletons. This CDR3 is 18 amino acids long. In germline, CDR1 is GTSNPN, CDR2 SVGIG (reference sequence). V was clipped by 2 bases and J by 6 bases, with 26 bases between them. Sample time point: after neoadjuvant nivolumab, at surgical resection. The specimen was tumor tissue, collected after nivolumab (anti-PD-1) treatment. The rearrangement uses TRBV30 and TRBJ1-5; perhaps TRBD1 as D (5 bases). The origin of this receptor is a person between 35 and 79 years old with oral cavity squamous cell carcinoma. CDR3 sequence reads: CAWSTGTHAGSSSQPQHF. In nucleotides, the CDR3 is TGTGCCTGGAGTACCGGGACGCATGCGGGCTCATCAAGTCAGCCCCAGCATTTT.